These 5 T cell receptor beta chains came from one sample sequenced in a study of beta chain features in type 1 diabetes. The investigators reverse transcribed all of the isolated RNA, so they sequenced expressed TCRB transcripts. Measured with immunoSEQ multiplex PCR; TCRdb has only the in-frame clones, and not every one. The sample includes some 180,000 clones, less than 15% of them seen just once. Sequenced sample: central memory CD4+ T cells from blood. Source of these receptors: a woman between 18 and 29 years old in good health.

This clone was observed a handful of times. Other DNA sequences in the same sample also yield this CDR3. This chain joins TRBV29-1 and TRBJ1-5, with TRBD1 identical over 7 bases. Germline V gene sequence: CDR1 SQVTM, CDR2 ANQGSEA. Trimming removed 2 bases from V and 6 bases from J; junction bases left unmatched: 4. The CDR3 runs 13 residues. The CDR3 DNA reads TGCAGCGTTGAAACAGGGGCGGGTCAGCCCCAGCATTTT. This gives the protein CSVETGAGQPQHF.

The rearrangement links TRBV28 to TRBJ2-7, with D unclear. Between the trimmed V and J ends, which lost 5 bases and 0 bases, there was a span of 14 bases. The CDR3 consists of 15 residues. Germline CDR1 is MDHEN and CDR2 is SYDVKM. The CDR3 DNA is TGTGCCAGCAGTCCTGTCGCGAGGAGCTCCTACGAGCAGTACTTC. Its translation: CASSPVARSSYEQYF.

This clone was observed a handful of times. The chain recombines TRBV25-1 with TRBJ1-1, with D perhaps TRBD1 (6 bases). This CDR3 has 14 amino acids. Trimming shortened V by 4 bases and J by 0 bases, and 9 bases separated the two germline ends. Germline V gene lookup returns CDR1 MGHDK and CDR2 SYGVNS. The CDR3 region has the DNA TGTGCCAGCAGTGTCGACAGGCTGAACACTGAAGCTTTCTTT. The encoded protein is CASSVDRLNTEAFF.

The V call is TRBV2, the J call TRBJ1-5, with no clear D. The CDR3 has 15 residues. The germline V gene has CDR1 SNHLY and CDR2 FYNNEI. Deletions cut 4 bases from V and 0 bases from J, with 10 bases between. The CDR3 protein is CASSAAGGSNQPQHF. CDR3 coding DNA: TGTGCCAGCAGTGCTGCGGGCGGTAGCAATCAGCCCCAGCATTTT.

The chain combines TRBV29-1 with TRBJ2-1; 7 bases line up with TRBD1. Losses at the gene ends were 7 bases for V and 6 bases for J; bases not matched to a gene: 18. Germline V gives CDR1 SQVTM, CDR2 ANQGSEA. The CDR3 covers 16 residues. For the CDR3, the DNA is TGCAGCGACGGTGGCCGGGACAGAGTCCTCTCCAATGAGCAGTTCTTC. It is translated as CSDGGRDRVLSNEQFF.